The 9 T cell receptor beta chains below all came from one sample that was sequenced in a study of a mutant IDH1 vaccine in newly diagnosed glioma (dated by TCRdb to the early 2020s). The time point label here, explained by the study, means: week 5, during vaccination. Each vaccine dose was 300 ug of a 20-mer mutant IDH1 peptide in Montanide, given subcutaneously with topical imiquimod. Receptors were amplified or captured by the immunoSEQ multiplex PCR assay. The table comes from immuneACCESS by way of TCRdb, which keeps in-frame sequences with V and J called. Part of the clones is missing from these tables; in studies checked, under half for an unresolved V gene and the rest for unknown reasons. The sample contains roughly 42,000 clones, 75% to 90% of them found a single time. Clones ranked in the top ten supply around 1.7% of the sample. Their cognate antigens are unknown. Sequencing was performed on PBMCs, taken from a glioma patient whose treatment included an IDH1 peptide vaccine. These TCRs come from a man in his forties with glioma.

The rearrangement joins TRBV5-1 to TRBJ2-1; 11 bases are shared with TRBD2. The CDR3 is 16 amino acids. The junction had 5 bases not matched to a gene; V was cut back by 0 bases and J by 6 bases. CDR1 SGHRS and CDR2 YFSETQ come from the germline V gene. The DNA for the CDR3 is TGCGCCAGCAGCTTGGAGGGAACTAGCGGGAGCAATGAGCAGTTCTTC. This encodes CASSLEGTSGSNEQFF. The variable domain in full, completed from reference TRBV5-1 and TRBJ2-1, reads KAGVTQTPRYLIKTRGQQVTLSCSPISGHRSVSWYQQTPGQGLQFLFEYFSETQRNKGNFPGRFSGRQFSNSRSEMNVSTLELGDSALYLCASSLEGTSGSNEQFFGPGTRLTVL.

The chain has TRBV18 and TRBJ2-7, with TRBD1 identical over 8 bases. CDR1 and CDR2 (germline): KGHSH, LQKENI. Trimming at V came to 4 bases and at J to 3 bases, leaving 2 bases not matched to a gene. The CDR3 runs 13 residues. CDR3 nucleotides: TGTGCCAGCTCACGAGACAGGGGCTACGAGCAGTACTTC. Protein sequence: CASSRDRGYEQYF.

V is TRBV28 and J is TRBJ1-6; the D is unclear. CDR3 length: 12 residues. Per germline, CDR1 MDHEN and CDR2 SYDVKM. V was clipped by 8 bases and J by 11 bases, with 13 bases between them. Here the CDR3 DNA reads TGTGCCAGCTTCTCATTACTACCACCCCTCCACTTT. It encodes CASFSLLPPLHF.

In DNA, the CDR3 is TGTGCCAGCAGCGTCGGGTGGCCTAGCGGGAGTGATACGCAGTATTTT. Protein sequence: CASSVGWPSGSDTQYF. V and J are TRBV9 and TRBJ2-3; 10 positions match TRBD2. Germline V CDR1 and CDR2: SGDLS, YYNGEE. This CDR3 spans 16 amino acids. Trimming took 2 bases from V and 6 from J; bases not matched to a gene: 9.

The rearrangement joins TRBV6-5 to TRBJ2-7, with 10 bases matching TRBD2. Trimming removed 6 bases from V and 4 bases from J; junction bases left unmatched: 9. Germline V lookup: CDR1 MNHEY, CDR2 SVGAGI. The CDR3 runs 15 residues. The CDR3 DNA sequence: TGTGCCAGCAGCGAGTTGCTAGCGGGAGTTTACGAGCAGTACTTC. This codes for CASSELLAGVYEQYF.

The rearrangement joins TRBV5-6 to TRBJ2-7; no clear D gene. V shed 2 bases and J shed 2 bases, with 8 bases lying between them. In germline, CDR1 is SGHDT, CDR2 YYEEEE. This CDR3 has 13 residues. CDR3 sequence (DNA): TGTGCCAGCAGCTTAGACGGCGCCTACGAGCAGTACTTC. Amino acids: CASSLDGAYEQYF.

CDR3 DNA sequence: TGTGCCAGTGGTCCTTACGGCAGGGGGCCAACTAACTATGGCTACACCTTC. This translates into CASGPYGRGPTNYGYTF. The chain carries TRBV19 and TRBJ1-2; the match to TRBD1 covers 8 bases. Germline loops: CDR1 LNHDA, CDR2 SQIVND (reference sequence). This CDR3 region has 17 residues. V lost 8 bases and J lost 0; bases outside the gene matches: 14.

This chain connects TRBV7-9 to TRBJ1-5, with 7 bases aligning to TRBD1. CDR1 SEHNR and CDR2 FQNEAQ come from the germline V gene (reference sequence). This CDR3 has 13 amino acids. J lost 5 bases, V lost 2 bases, and 0 bases had no gene match. Written as DNA, the CDR3 is TGTGCCAGCAGCTTACAGGGGGATCAGCCCCAGCATTTT. Protein: CASSLQGDQPQHF.

This chain uses TRBV7-9 with TRBJ1-2; D is ambiguous. Germline V gene sequence: CDR1 SEHNR, CDR2 FQNEAQ (reference sequence). The CDR3 totals 15 residues. Trimming pared 2 bases from V and 5 bases from J, leaving 15 bases between. CDR3 amino acids: CASSLPRAEVYGYTF. CDR3 sequence (DNA): TGTGCCAGCAGCTTACCTAGGGCAGAGGTATATGGCTACACCTTC.